One and the same sample provided the 15 T cell receptor beta chains below, sequenced in a study of vaccination effects on CD4 cells after COVID-19. What these receptors recognize is not known. After less than twelve days in culture, the CD4+ T cells were isolated. Sequencing used immunoSEQ multiplex PCR; TCRdb keeps in-frame clones, though not all of them. The sample lists tens of thousands of clones, about 70% occurring once. The source material was CD4+ T cells from PBMCs cultured without peptide, sampled before COVID-19 vaccination. The receptors shown here come from a human donor who had a prior SARS-CoV-2 infection.

This rearrangement joins TRBV11-3 to TRBJ2-7, with 7 bases that match TRBD1. Per germline, CDR1 SGHNT and CDR2 YENEEA. V trimming: 3 bases; J trimming: 6 bases; junction bases outside the gene matches: 8. The CDR3 totals 14 residues. The CDR3 loop is CASSFRQGISEQYF. The CDR3, as DNA: TGTGCCAGCAGCTTCAGACAGGGAATTAGCGAGCAGTACTTC.

The CDR3: CASSQGSGGNTF. CDR3 sequence (DNA): TGTGCCAGCAGCCAAGGTTCAGGGGGGAACACCTTC. The gene calls are TRBV3-1 (or the pseudogene TRBV3-2) and TRBJ1-2; 7 bases are shared with TRBD1. The CDR3 length is 12 residues. Germline V gene data show CDR1 as LGHDT and CDR2 as YNNKEL (reference sequence). With 1 base clipped from V and 12 bases from J, the junction kept 5 bases outside the gene matches.

The chain uses TRBV18 and TRBJ1-1; D remains unclear. V was cut by 2 bases and J by 1 base, with 5 bases left in between. The germline gives CDR1 KGHSH, CDR2 LQKENI. This CDR3 is 13 amino acids long. The CDR3 spells CASSPVRNTEAFF. Here the CDR3 DNA reads TGTGCCAGCTCACCAGTACGGAACACTGAAGCTTTCTTT.

The chain uses TRBV7-2 and TRBJ2-1; D perhaps matches TRBD2 (6 bases). The CDR3 sequence is 17 residues long. V shed 1 base and J shed 0 bases, with 13 bases lying between them. The V gene's germline CDR1 is SGHTA and CDR2 FQGNSA. The CDR3 is CASSLDMTRSSYNEQFF. The CDR3 region has the DNA TGTGCCAGCAGCTTAGATATGACTAGAAGCTCCTACAATGAGCAGTTCTTC. Using reference TRBV7-2 and TRBJ2-1 for the parts outside the CDR3, the full variable domain is GAGVSQSPSNKVTEKGKDVELRCDPISGHTALYWYRQSLGQGLEFLIYFQGNSAPDKSGLPSDRFSAERTGGSVSTLTIQRTQQEDSAVYLCASSLDMTRSSYNEQFFGPGTRLTVL.

J is TRBJ1-2 and V is TRBV30; D gene ambiguous. The CDR3 loop spans 14 amino acids. V lost 0 bases and J lost 4, with 12 bases in between. In germline, CDR1 is GTSNPN, CDR2 SVGIG (reference sequence). The CDR3 region is CAWSVFRLRYGYTF. The CDR3 nucleotides are TGTGCCTGGAGTGTATTCCGGTTGCGCTATGGCTACACCTTC.

V and J are TRBV9 and TRBJ2-7; TRBD2 matches 7 bases. This CDR3 has 18 amino acids. V gave up 0 bases and J gave up 0 bases; unmatched junction bases: 12. Germline V lookup: CDR1 SGDLS, CDR2 YYNGEE. The CDR3 DNA is TGTGCCAGCAGCGTAGATGGTAGGAGCGGGGCTAGCTCCTACGAGCAGTACTTC. As protein: CASSVDGRSGASSYEQYF.

The V call is TRBV2, the J call TRBJ1-1; D not resolved. The CDR3 covers 13 residues. Trimming removed 6 bases at V and 11 bases at J, with 19 bases between. Germline CDR1 is SNHLY and CDR2 is FYNNEI. The CDR3 region has the DNA TGTGCCAGCAGCCGTACCACAGTCGGAGATGCTTTCTTT. Translating gives CASSRTTVGDAFF.

The chain couples TRBV5-1 to TRBJ2-7, with 14 bases aligning to TRBD2. Germline V gives CDR1 SGHRS, CDR2 YFSETQ. There are 15 residues in the CDR3. J was trimmed by 4 bases and V by 4 bases; bases with no gene match: 4. The CDR3 nucleotides read TGCGCCAGCAGCGAATGGACTAGCGGGGGGTACGAGCAGTACTTC. Its protein is CASSEWTSGGYEQYF.

On this clone: One junction end disagrees with the germline gene, perhaps due to a read error. Within the sample, other DNA sequences also encode this same CDR3. V gene TRBV6-5 combines with J gene TRBJ2-2; D might be TRBD2 (5 bases). The CDR3 runs 12 residues. The germline V gene has CDR1 MNHEY and CDR2 SVGAGI. Here the CDR3 reads CASSLNTGELFF. For the CDR3, the DNA is TGTGCCAGCAGTCTAAACACCGGGGAGCTATTTTTT.

The rearrangement joins TRBV28 to TRBJ2-3, with a weak D call TRBD2 (6 bases). Germline values: CDR1 MDHEN, CDR2 SYDVKM. CDR3 size: 14 residues. V was cut by 5 bases and J by 0 bases, with 9 bases left in between. CDR3 nucleotide sequence: TGTGCCAGCAGTCCCGGACTAAGCACAGATACGCAGTATTTT. This gives the protein CASSPGLSTDTQYF.

This clone was found once. The chain is built from TRBV7-2 and TRBJ1-2, with 7 positions matching TRBD1. CDR1 and CDR2 (germline): SGHTA, FQGNSA. The CDR3 runs 14 residues. V was pared by 10 bases and J by 6 bases, with 14 bases of the junction left unmatched. The CDR3 region has the DNA TGTGCCACCACCGACAGGGTGGGGACCCATGGCTACACCTTC. It specifies CATTDRVGTHGYTF.

The J gene is TRBJ2-5, the V gene TRBV19; a possible D gene is TRBD1 (6 bases). The germline CDR1 and CDR2 sequences are LNHDA and SQIVND (reference sequence). Trimming shortened V by 5 bases and J by 0 bases, and 19 bases separated the two germline ends. This CDR3 contains 17 residues. The CDR3 DNA reads TGTGCCAGTAGTTTTGGGCACTCCGACAGGTACCAAGAGACCCAGTACTTC. Encoded protein: CASSFGHSDRYQETQYF.

J is TRBJ2-5 and V is TRBV7-8; 7 nucleotides line up with TRBD1. CDR3 length: 13 residues. Per the germline V gene, CDR1 is SGHVS and CDR2 is FQNEAQ. With V trimmed by 6 bases and J by 5 bases, 6 bases remained unmatched. CDR3 residues: CASRRQQGETQYF. DNA of the CDR3: TGTGCCAGCAGGCGTCAACAGGGGGAGACCCAGTACTTC. Filled out from reference TRBV7-8 and TRBJ2-5, the complete variable domain reads GAGVSQSPRYKVAKRGQDVALRCDPISGHVSLFWYQQALGQGPEFLTYFQNEAQLDKSGLPSDRFFAERPEGSVSTLKIQRTQQEDSAVYLCASRRQQGETQYFGPGTRLLVL.

Only a few counts were recorded for this clone. This chain connects TRBV7-9 to TRBJ2-1, with D maybe TRBD1 (5 bases). From germline, CDR1 is SEHNR and CDR2 FQNEAQ (reference sequence). V dropped 6 bases and J dropped 4 bases, with 7 bases sitting between them. The length of the CDR3 is 12 residues. The CDR3 here is CASSGAYNEQFF. The CDR3 DNA sequence: TGTGCCAGCAGTGGGGCTTACAATGAGCAGTTCTTC.

The chain combines TRBV9 with TRBJ2-5, with TRBD2 identical over 10 bases. Germline trimming cut 4 bases from V and 4 bases from J; bases unmatched to any gene: 10. Germline CDR1 SGDLS, CDR2 YYNGEE. The CDR3 runs 16 residues. Here the CDR3 DNA reads TGTGCCAGCAGCTTCCGACTAGCGGGCCAAGGAGAGACCCAGTACTTC. Translating it yields CASSFRLAGQGETQYF.